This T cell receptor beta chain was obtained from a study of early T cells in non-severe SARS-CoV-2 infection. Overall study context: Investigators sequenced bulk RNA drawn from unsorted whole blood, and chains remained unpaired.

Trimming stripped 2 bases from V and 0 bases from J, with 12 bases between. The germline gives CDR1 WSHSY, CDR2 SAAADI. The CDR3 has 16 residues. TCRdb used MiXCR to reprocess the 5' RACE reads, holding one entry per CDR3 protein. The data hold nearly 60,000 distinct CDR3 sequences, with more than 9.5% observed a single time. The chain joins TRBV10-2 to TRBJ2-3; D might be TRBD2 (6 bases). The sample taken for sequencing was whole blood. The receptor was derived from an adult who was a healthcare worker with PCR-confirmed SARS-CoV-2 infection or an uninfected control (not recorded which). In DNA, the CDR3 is TGCGCCAGCAGTGAGCGTGGGCTAGCGAGCACAGATACGCAGTATTTT. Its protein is CASSERGLASTDTQYF.